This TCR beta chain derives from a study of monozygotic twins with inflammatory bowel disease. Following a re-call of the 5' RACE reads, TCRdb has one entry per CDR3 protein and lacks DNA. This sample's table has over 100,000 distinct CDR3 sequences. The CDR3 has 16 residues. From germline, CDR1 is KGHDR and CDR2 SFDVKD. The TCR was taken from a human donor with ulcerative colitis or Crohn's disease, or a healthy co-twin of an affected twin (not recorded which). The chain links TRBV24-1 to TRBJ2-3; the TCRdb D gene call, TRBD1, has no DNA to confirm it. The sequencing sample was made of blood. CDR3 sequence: CATSADKQGQKDTQYF.